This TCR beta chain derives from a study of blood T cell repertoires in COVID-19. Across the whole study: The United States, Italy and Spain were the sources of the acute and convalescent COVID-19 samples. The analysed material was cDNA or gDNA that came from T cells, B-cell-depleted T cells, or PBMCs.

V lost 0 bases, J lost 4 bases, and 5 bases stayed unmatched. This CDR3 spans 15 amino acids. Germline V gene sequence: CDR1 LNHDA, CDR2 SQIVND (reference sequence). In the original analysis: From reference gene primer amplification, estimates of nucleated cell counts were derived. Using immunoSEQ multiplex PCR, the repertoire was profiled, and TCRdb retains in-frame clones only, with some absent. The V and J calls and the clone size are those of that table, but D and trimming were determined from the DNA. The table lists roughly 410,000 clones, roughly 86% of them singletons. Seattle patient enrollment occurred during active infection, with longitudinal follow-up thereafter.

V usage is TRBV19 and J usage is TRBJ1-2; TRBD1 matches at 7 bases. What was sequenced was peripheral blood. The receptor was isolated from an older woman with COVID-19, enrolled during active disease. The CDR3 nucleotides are TGTGCCAGTAGTATAGAAAAGACAGGGTTCTATGGCTACACCTTC. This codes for CASSIEKTGFYGYTF. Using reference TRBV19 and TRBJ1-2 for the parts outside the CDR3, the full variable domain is DGGITQSPKYLFRKEGQNVTLSCEQNLNHDAMYWYRQDPGQGLRLIYYSQIVNDFQKGDIAEGYSVSREKKESFPLTVTSAQKNPTAFYLCASSIEKTGFYGYTFGSGTRLTVV.